The source of this T cell receptor (beta chain) is a study of cytomegalovirus exposure and HLA in healthy donors. Notes on the study in general: Certain sequence variants were highly shared and formed a cluster, and this cluster was likely a sequencing artifact. Follow-up analysis seemed to connect common viral pathogens with several of the most significant clusters identified.

With 1 base removed from V and 0 bases from J, the gap between germline ends came to 18 bases. CDR3 length: 18 amino acids. Germline V lookup: CDR1 LGHNA, CDR2 YSLEER. Concerning this clone itself: Its cognate antigen is unknown.

Vbeta (60) and Jbeta (13) primers were used in the PCR. Profiling relied on immunoSEQ multiplex PCR, and the TCRdb table lists in-frame clones only, not all of them. The table records about 60,000 clones, more than 65% of them present only once. The chain is built from TRBV4-3 and TRBJ1-1, with D tentatively TRBD1 (5 bases). This sequence originates from a woman between 25 and 40 years old in good health and CMV-seronegative. The sample consisted of PBMCs. DNA of the CDR3: TGCGCCAGCAGCCAAGCTAGGGGCGGGGTCGAAATGAACACTGAAGCTTTCTTT. Protein: CASSQARGGVEMNTEAFF.